This passage covers 3 T cell receptor beta chains from one sample sequenced in a study of molecular identifiers for immune sequencing clone quantification. TCRdb independently ran MiXCR on the PCR reads; one entry per CDR3 protein. The table records 550,000 to 750,000 distinct CDR3 sequences, roughly 21% of them present only once. The sample taken for sequencing was naive CD8+ T cells from blood, with Jurkat cell RNA spiked in. Subset: FACS-sorted CD8+CD4-CCR7+CD45RA+ naive T cells. The receptors were sampled from a human donor in good health. Some libraries in this study had Jurkat cell RNA spiked in.

This clonotype occurred once. This chain uses TRBV6-2 or TRBV6-3 with TRBJ1-5; D gene unclear. Germline CDR1 is MNHEY and CDR2 is SVGEGT. The CDR3 extends over 15 amino acids. V lost 8 bases and J lost 3, with 17 bases in between. The CDR3 nucleotides read TGTGCCAGCTGCCCCCCCTGGTCCCACAATCAGCCCCAGCATTTT. Its protein is CASCPPWSHNQPQHF.

This clonotype has a count of ten or more. The DNA is left out, because the CDR3 cannot be placed on it with certainty; the CDR3 is given as TCRdb lists it. V gene TRBV7-9 combines with J gene TRBJ2-7; TRBD1 is the table's D call and was not checked against the DNA. A total of 14 residues make up the CDR3, ends included. CDR1 and CDR2 (germline): SEHNR, FQNEAQ (reference sequence). CDR3 region: CASSLVSGPDRLNF.

This clonotype has at least ten counts. DNA of the CDR3: TGTGCCAGCAGTTACTTAAGAACAGGGGCAACTAATGAAAAACTGTTTTTT. Amino acid sequence: CASSYLRTGATNEKLFF. This sequence joins TRBV6-5 and TRBJ1-4; TRBD1 matches at 7 bases. The CDR3 runs 17 residues. The ends lost 1 base at V and 0 bases at J; junction bases unmatched: 5. CDR1 MNHEY and CDR2 SVGAGI come from the germline V gene.